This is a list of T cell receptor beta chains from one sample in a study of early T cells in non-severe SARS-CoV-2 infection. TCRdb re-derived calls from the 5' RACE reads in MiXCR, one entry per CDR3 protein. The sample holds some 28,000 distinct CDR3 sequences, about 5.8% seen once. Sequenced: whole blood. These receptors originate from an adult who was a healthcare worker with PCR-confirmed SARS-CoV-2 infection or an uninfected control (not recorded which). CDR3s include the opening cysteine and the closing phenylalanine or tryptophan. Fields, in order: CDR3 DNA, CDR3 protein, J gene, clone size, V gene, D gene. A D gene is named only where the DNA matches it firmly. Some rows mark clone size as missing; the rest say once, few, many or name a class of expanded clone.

CDR3nt: TGTGCCAGCAGCTTGGCAACAGTCAATGAGCAGTTCTTC
CDR3aa: CASSLATVNEQFF
j_gene: TRBJ2-1
abundance: many
v_gene: TRBV5-4
d_gene: .

CDR3nt: TGTGCCACCAGCACCCACGACAGATACGAGCAGTACTTC
CDR3aa: CATSTHDRYEQYF
j_gene: TRBJ2-7
abundance: .
v_gene: TRBV15
d_gene: .

CDR3nt: TGTGCCAGCAGTCGGGACGGAGGCACAGATACGCAGTATTTT
CDR3aa: CASSRDGGTDTQYF
j_gene: TRBJ2-3
abundance: many
v_gene: TRBV2
d_gene: .

CDR3nt: TGTGCCAGCAGCTTGGATCCAGGGGCAGCGGACTATGGCTACACCTTC
CDR3aa: CASSLDPGAADYGYTF
j_gene: TRBJ1-2
abundance: many
v_gene: TRBV5-5
d_gene: .

CDR3nt: TGTGCTAGTGCCCCCAATGATCGCTATGGCTACACCTTC
CDR3aa: CASAPNDRYGYTF
j_gene: TRBJ1-2
abundance: .
v_gene: TRBV12-5
d_gene: .

CDR3nt: TGCAGCGTGAAGGGACAGGGAGCGGGAGGCTACACCTTC
CDR3aa: CSVKGQGAGGYTF
j_gene: TRBJ1-2
abundance: few
v_gene: TRBV29-1
d_gene: TRBD1

CDR3nt: TGCAGTGCTAGAGGCAACGACGGGGGAAGAGGCTCACCCCTCCACTTT
CDR3aa: CSARGNDGGRGSPLHF
j_gene: TRBJ1-6
abundance: .
v_gene: TRBV20-1
d_gene: .

CDR3nt: TGCAGCGTTGAAGGGGACGGCGCAAAGGGCTACACCTTC
CDR3aa: CSVEGDGAKGYTF
j_gene: TRBJ1-2
abundance: many
v_gene: TRBV29-1
d_gene: .

CDR3nt: TGCGCCAGCAGCCAAGGGCTAGCGGGGGATGAGCAGTTCTTC
CDR3aa: CASSQGLAGDEQFF
j_gene: TRBJ2-1
abundance: many
v_gene: TRBV4-3
d_gene: TRBD2

CDR3nt: TGTGCCAGCAGCCGAGGGTGGTCTAGGGATACGCAGTATTTT
CDR3aa: CASSRGWSRDTQYF
j_gene: TRBJ2-3
abundance: many
v_gene: TRBV3-1
d_gene: .

CDR3nt: TGTGCCAGCAGCTCTTCTAGCGGGAGCCCCAATGAGCAGTTCTTC
CDR3aa: CASSSSSGSPNEQFF
j_gene: TRBJ2-1
abundance: many
v_gene: TRBV13
d_gene: TRBD2

CDR3nt: TGCGCCAGCAGCCATTCGTATATAACGAACACTGAAGCTTTCTTT
CDR3aa: CASSHSYITNTEAFF
j_gene: TRBJ1-1
abundance: many
v_gene: TRBV4-1
d_gene: .

CDR3nt: TGCGCCAGCAGCTTGGGGGCTGAGTACGAGCAGTACTTC
CDR3aa: CASSLGAEYEQYF
j_gene: TRBJ2-7
abundance: many
v_gene: TRBV5-1
d_gene: .

CDR3nt: TGTGCCAGCAGCTTAGTAGGGGGCCATGAAAAACTGTTTTTT
CDR3aa: CASSLVGGHEKLFF
j_gene: TRBJ1-4
abundance: many
v_gene: TRBV7-9
d_gene: TRBD1

CDR3nt: TGTGCCAGCAGTGATAAGGGCCTGGGCACAGATACGCAGTATTTT
CDR3aa: CASSDKGLGTDTQYF
j_gene: TRBJ2-3
abundance: many
v_gene: TRBV6-1
d_gene: .

CDR3nt: TGTGCCTGGAGATGGGGACGGGGAAATTCACCCCTCCACTTT
CDR3aa: CAWRWGRGNSPLHF
j_gene: TRBJ1-6
abundance: many
v_gene: TRBV30
d_gene: .

CDR3nt: TGTGCCAGCAGCGTTTACGGGGCAGGTTTTGAAGCTTTCTTT
CDR3aa: CASSVYGAGFEAFF
j_gene: TRBJ1-1
abundance: many
v_gene: TRBV7-2
d_gene: .

CDR3nt: TGTGCCAGCAGCGAAAGTCCTCGGGGTCGGTGGAATCAGCCCCAGCATTTT
CDR3aa: CASSESPRGRWNQPQHF
j_gene: TRBJ1-5
abundance: many
v_gene: TRBV6-2/TRBV6-3
d_gene: .

CDR3nt: TGTGCCAGCAGTTCATCACTAGCGGGAGGTGTAGAGACCCAGTACTTC
CDR3aa: CASSSSLAGGVETQYF
j_gene: TRBJ2-5
abundance: many
v_gene: TRBV6-2/TRBV6-3
d_gene: TRBD2

CDR3nt: TGCGCCAGCAGCTTTGAGGGGAGGACAGATACGCAGTATTTT
CDR3aa: CASSFEGRTDTQYF
j_gene: TRBJ2-3
abundance: .
v_gene: TRBV5-1
d_gene: .

CDR3nt: TGTGCCAGCACTTACGTATCGAACACTGAAGCTTTCTTT
CDR3aa: CASTYVSNTEAFF
j_gene: TRBJ1-1
abundance: many
v_gene: TRBV12-3/TRBV12-4
d_gene: .

CDR3nt: TGTGCCTGGAGTGTACAACTGAACACCGGGGAGCTGTTTTTT
CDR3aa: CAWSVQLNTGELFF
j_gene: TRBJ2-2
abundance: many
v_gene: TRBV30
d_gene: .

CDR3nt: TGTGCCAGCAGTTTTTGGACTAGCGGGACGACCGGGGAGCTGTTTTTT
CDR3aa: CASSFWTSGTTGELFF
j_gene: TRBJ2-2
abundance: few
v_gene: TRBV28
d_gene: TRBD2

CDR3nt: TGCAGTGCTAGCGGGGGGGGCACAGATACGCAGTATTTT
CDR3aa: CSASGGGTDTQYF
j_gene: TRBJ2-3
abundance: many
v_gene: TRBV20-1
d_gene: TRBD2

CDR3nt: TGTGCCAGTAGTATAAGCAGCAACGAGCAGTACTTC
CDR3aa: CASSISSNEQYF
j_gene: TRBJ2-7
abundance: .
v_gene: TRBV19
d_gene: .

CDR3nt: TGTGCCAGCTCACCACAAGGGACTACTCACAATGAGCAGTTCTTC
CDR3aa: CASSPQGTTHNEQFF
j_gene: TRBJ2-1
abundance: few
v_gene: TRBV18
d_gene: TRBD2

CDR3nt: TGTGCCTGGAGTCGACAGGGGAGGGATGAGCAGTTCTTC
CDR3aa: CAWSRQGRDEQFF
j_gene: TRBJ2-1
abundance: many
v_gene: TRBV30
d_gene: .

CDR3nt: TGTGCCAGCAGTGCTCGAGACACTGAAGCTTTCTTT
CDR3aa: CASSARDTEAFF
j_gene: TRBJ1-1
abundance: many
v_gene: TRBV12-3/TRBV12-4
d_gene: .

CDR3nt: TGTGCCAGCACCACCAGCACTAGGACTAACTATGGCTACACCTTC
CDR3aa: CASTTSTRTNYGYTF
j_gene: TRBJ1-2
abundance: many
v_gene: TRBV6-5
d_gene: .

CDR3nt: TGTGCCAGCAGCTTAGGAGTCGATGAGCAGTTCTTC
CDR3aa: CASSLGVDEQFF
j_gene: TRBJ2-1
abundance: many
v_gene: TRBV11-2
d_gene: .

CDR3nt: TGCGCCAGCAGCGCCGGTGGAGGCGAAGATACGCAGTATTTT
CDR3aa: CASSAGGGEDTQYF
j_gene: TRBJ2-3
abundance: .
v_gene: TRBV5-1
d_gene: .

CDR3nt: TGTGCCAGCAGCCCCGAGTGGTCAAGCGATGAGCAGTTCTTC
CDR3aa: CASSPEWSSDEQFF
j_gene: TRBJ2-1
abundance: few
v_gene: TRBV7-2
d_gene: .

CDR3nt: TGTGCCACCAGTGTTTCGGACAGGGAGCAGTTCTTC
CDR3aa: CATSVSDREQFF
j_gene: TRBJ2-1
abundance: many
v_gene: TRBV24-1
d_gene: TRBD1

CDR3nt: TGTGCCAGCATACCCTCGGGACTAGCGGGAGGAGATGAGCAGTTCTTC
CDR3aa: CASIPSGLAGGDEQFF
j_gene: TRBJ2-1
abundance: many
v_gene: TRBV6-5
d_gene: TRBD2

CDR3nt: TGCAGTGCTCGTCCCGGGACAGGCTACGAGCAGTACTTC
CDR3aa: CSARPGTGYEQYF
j_gene: TRBJ2-7
abundance: many
v_gene: TRBV20-1
d_gene: TRBD1

CDR3nt: TGTGCCAGCAGCTTAGAATGGCTCGCGGGCTACCAAGAGACCCAGTACTTC
CDR3aa: CASSLEWLAGYQETQYF
j_gene: TRBJ2-5
abundance: many
v_gene: TRBV7-2
d_gene: .

CDR3nt: TGTGCCAGTAGGAGGGAGGGAGGTAATGAAAAACTGTTTTTT
CDR3aa: CASRREGGNEKLFF
j_gene: TRBJ1-4
abundance: many
v_gene: TRBV19
d_gene: .

CDR3nt: TGCGCCAGCAGCTCGGGACAGGGAGGGCACGAGCAGTACTTC
CDR3aa: CASSSGQGGHEQYF
j_gene: TRBJ2-7
abundance: few
v_gene: TRBV5-1
d_gene: TRBD1

CDR3nt: TGCAGTGCTCAGGGCAGGGGTGCCCTAGGGGGAAACACCATATATTTT
CDR3aa: CSAQGRGALGGNTIYF
j_gene: TRBJ1-3
abundance: many
v_gene: TRBV20-1
d_gene: .

CDR3nt: TGTGCCAGCAGCTTAGTGTCCAGTATAGGGGAGCAGTACTTC
CDR3aa: CASSLVSSIGEQYF
j_gene: TRBJ2-7
abundance: many
v_gene: TRBV11-2
d_gene: .

CDR3nt: TGTGCCAGCAGCGCGGGGCAGGGGGCGCTGGGCTACACCTTC
CDR3aa: CASSAGQGALGYTF
j_gene: TRBJ1-2
abundance: .
v_gene: TRBV2
d_gene: TRBD1

CDR3nt: TGTGCCAGTAGTGCCAATCGACAGGGGGCGAAAACTGAAGCTTTCTTT
CDR3aa: CASSANRQGAKTEAFF
j_gene: TRBJ1-1
abundance: many
v_gene: TRBV19
d_gene: TRBD1

CDR3nt: TGTGCCAGCAGTCCGCGGACTAGCGGGGGACAAGAGACCCAGTACTTC
CDR3aa: CASSPRTSGGQETQYF
j_gene: TRBJ2-5
abundance: .
v_gene: TRBV6-6
d_gene: TRBD2

CDR3nt: TGCAGTGCCCGACAGGGGTCTTCCTCTGGAAACACCATATATTTT
CDR3aa: CSARQGSSSGNTIYF
j_gene: TRBJ1-3
abundance: many
v_gene: TRBV20-1
d_gene: TRBD1

CDR3nt: TGTGCCAGCTCGCCGGCTACCGGGGCAGACTATGGCTACACCTTC
CDR3aa: CASSPATGADYGYTF
j_gene: TRBJ1-2
abundance: .
v_gene: TRBV18
d_gene: .

CDR3nt: TGTGCCAGCAGGACCCAGGGGGCATCCTACAATGAGCAGTTCTTC
CDR3aa: CASRTQGASYNEQFF
j_gene: TRBJ2-1
abundance: many
v_gene: TRBV6-1
d_gene: TRBD1